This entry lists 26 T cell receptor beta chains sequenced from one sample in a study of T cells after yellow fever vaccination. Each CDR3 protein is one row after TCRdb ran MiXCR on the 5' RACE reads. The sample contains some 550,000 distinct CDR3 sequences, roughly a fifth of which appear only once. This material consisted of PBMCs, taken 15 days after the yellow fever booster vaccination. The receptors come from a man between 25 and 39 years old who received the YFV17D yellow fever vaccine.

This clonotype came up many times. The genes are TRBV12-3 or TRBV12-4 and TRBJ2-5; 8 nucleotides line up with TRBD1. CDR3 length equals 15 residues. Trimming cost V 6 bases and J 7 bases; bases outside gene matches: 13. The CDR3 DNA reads TGTGCCAGCAGCCGTGGACAGGGTGCCGGGGGGACCCAGTACTTC. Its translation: CASSRGQGAGGTQYF.

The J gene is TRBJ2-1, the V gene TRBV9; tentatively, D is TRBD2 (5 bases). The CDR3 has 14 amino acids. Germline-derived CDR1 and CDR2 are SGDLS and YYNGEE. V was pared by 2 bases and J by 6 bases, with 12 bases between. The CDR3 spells CASSVAPGFNEQFF. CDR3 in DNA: TGTGCCAGCAGCGTGGCCCCGGGGTTCAATGAGCAGTTCTTC.

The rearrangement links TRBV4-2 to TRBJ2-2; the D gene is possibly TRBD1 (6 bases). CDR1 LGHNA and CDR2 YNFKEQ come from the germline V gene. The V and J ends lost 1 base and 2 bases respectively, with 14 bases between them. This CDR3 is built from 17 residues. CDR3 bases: TGTGCCAGCAGCCAAGGGACACTCGGGACAAACACCGGGGAGCTGTTTTTT. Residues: CASSQGTLGTNTGELFF.

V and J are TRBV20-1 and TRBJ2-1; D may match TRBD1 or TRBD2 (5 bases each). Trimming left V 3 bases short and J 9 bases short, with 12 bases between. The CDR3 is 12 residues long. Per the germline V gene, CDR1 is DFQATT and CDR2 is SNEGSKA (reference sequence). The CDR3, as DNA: TGCAGTGCTAGTGGGCCAGGGAGTGAGCAGTTCTTC. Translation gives CSASGPGSEQFF.

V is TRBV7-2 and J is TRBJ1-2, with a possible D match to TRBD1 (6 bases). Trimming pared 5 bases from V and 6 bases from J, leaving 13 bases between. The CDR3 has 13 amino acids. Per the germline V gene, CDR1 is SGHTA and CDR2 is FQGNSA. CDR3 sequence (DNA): TGTGCCAGCAGCCCAACAGGGTCCAATGGCTACACCTTC. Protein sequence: CASSPTGSNGYTF.

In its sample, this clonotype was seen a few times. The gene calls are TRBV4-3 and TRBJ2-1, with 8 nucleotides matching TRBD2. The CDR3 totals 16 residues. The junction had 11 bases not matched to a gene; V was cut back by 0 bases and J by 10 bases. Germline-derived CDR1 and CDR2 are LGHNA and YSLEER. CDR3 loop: CASSQEIRLASGEQFF. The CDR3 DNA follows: TGCGCCAGCAGCCAAGAAATTAGACTAGCGAGCGGCGAGCAGTTCTTC.

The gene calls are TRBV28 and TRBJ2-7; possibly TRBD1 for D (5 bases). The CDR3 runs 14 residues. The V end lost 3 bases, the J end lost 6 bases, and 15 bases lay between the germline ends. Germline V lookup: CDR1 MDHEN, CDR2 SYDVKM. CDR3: CASSFNAGFIEQYF. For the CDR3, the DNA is TGTGCCAGCAGTTTTAACGCAGGGTTCATCGAGCAGTACTTC.

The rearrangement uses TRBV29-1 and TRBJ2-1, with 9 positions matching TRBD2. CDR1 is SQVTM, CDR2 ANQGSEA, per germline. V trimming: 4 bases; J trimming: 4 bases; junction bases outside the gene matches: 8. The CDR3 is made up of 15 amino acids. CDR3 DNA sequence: TGCAGCGTTGTGGGAAGTGCGGGGGGGTACAATGAGCAGTTCTTC. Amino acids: CSVVGSAGGYNEQFF.

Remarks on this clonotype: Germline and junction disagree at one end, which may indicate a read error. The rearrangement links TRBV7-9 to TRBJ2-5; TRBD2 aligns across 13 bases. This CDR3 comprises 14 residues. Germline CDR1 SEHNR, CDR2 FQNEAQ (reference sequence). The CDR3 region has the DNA TGTGCCAGCAGCGACCATCAGGGACTAGCGGGACTAAGATTC. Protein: CASSDHQGLAGLRF.

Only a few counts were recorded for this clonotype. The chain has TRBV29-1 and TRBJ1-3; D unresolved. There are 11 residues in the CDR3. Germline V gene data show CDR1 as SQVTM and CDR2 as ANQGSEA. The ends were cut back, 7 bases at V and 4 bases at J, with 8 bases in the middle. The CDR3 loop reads CSAWSGNTIYF. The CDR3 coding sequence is TGCAGCGCGTGGAGCGGAAACACCATATATTTT.

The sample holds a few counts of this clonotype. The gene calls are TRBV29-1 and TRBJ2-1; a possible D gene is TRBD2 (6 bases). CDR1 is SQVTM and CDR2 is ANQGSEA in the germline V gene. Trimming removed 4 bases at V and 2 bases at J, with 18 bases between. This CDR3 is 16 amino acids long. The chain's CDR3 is CSVAMFSGVTYNEQFF. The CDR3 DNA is TGCAGCGTTGCGATGTTCTCGGGGGTTACCTACAATGAGCAGTTCTTC.

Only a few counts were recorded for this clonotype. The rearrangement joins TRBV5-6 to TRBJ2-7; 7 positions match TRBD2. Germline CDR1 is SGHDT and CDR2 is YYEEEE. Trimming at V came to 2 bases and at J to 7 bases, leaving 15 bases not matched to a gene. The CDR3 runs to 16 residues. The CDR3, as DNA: TGTGCCAGCAGCTTCGGTCCAGCGGGGCCGACGTCGGAGCAGTACTTC. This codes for CASSFGPAGPTSEQYF.

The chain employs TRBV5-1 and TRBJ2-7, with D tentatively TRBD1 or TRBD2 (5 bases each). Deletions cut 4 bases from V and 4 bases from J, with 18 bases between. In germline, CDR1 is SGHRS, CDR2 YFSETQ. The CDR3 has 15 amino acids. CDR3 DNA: TGCGCCAGCAGCCGATTGGGGGACGTCGCGTACGAGCAGTACTTC. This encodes CASSRLGDVAYEQYF.

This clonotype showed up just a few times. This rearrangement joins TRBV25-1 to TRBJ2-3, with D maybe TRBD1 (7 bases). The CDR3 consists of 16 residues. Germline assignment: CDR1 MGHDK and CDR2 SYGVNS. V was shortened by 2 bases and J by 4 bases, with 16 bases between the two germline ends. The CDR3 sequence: CASSEEGAGGSDTQYF. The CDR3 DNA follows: TGTGCCAGCAGTGAAGAGGGGGCAGGGGGGTCAGATACGCAGTATTTT.

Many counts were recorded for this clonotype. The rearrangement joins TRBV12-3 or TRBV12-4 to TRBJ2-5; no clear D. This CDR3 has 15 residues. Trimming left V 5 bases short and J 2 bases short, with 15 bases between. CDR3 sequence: CASSQLWVRQETQYF. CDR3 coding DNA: TGTGCCAGCAGTCAGCTTTGGGTCAGGCAAGAGACCCAGTACTTC.

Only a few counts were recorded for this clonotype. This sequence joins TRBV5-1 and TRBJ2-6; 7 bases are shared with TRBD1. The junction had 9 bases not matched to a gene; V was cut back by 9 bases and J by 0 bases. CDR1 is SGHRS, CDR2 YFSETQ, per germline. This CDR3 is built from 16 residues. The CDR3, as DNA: TGCGCCACCAGGGACAGTCTCAGCTCTGGGGCCAACGTCCTGACTTTC. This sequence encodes CATRDSLSSGANVLTF.

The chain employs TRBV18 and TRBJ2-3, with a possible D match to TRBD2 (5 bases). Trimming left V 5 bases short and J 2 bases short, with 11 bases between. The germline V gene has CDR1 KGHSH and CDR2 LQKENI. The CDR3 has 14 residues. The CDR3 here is CASSRELDTDTQYF. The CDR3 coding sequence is TGTGCCAGCTCAAGGGAGCTAGACACAGATACGCAGTATTTT.

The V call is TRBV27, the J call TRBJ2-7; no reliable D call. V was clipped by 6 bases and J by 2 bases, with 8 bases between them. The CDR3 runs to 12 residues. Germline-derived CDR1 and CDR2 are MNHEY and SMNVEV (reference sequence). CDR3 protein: CASRSRAYEQYF. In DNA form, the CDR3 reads TGTGCCAGCAGATCTCGAGCCTACGAGCAGTACTTC.

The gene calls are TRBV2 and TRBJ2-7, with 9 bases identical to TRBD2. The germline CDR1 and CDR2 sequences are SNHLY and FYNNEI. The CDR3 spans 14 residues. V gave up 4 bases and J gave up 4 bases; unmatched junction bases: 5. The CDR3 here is CASSGGLAGYEQYF. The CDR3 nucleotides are TGTGCCAGCAGTGGGGGGCTAGCGGGATACGAGCAGTACTTC.

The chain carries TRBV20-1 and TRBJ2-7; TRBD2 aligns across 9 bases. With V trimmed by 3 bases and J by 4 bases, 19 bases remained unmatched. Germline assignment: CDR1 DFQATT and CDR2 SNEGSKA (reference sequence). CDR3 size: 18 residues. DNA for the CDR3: TGCAGTGCTAGGCCCCTACCGACTAGCGGAGAGGGGAAATACGAGCAGTACTTC. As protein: CSARPLPTSGEGKYEQYF.

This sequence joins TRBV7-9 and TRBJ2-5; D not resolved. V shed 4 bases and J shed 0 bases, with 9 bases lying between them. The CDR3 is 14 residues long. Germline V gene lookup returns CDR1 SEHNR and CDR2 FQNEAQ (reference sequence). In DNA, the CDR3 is TGTGCCAGCAGCTCTGACCGGTACCAAGAGACCCAGTACTTC. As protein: CASSSDRYQETQYF. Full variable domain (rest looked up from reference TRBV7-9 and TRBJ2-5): DTGVSQNPRHKITKRGQNVTFRCDPISEHNRLYWYRQTLGQGPEFLTYFQNEAQLEKSRLLSDRFSAERPKGSFSTLEIQRTEQGDSAMYLCASSSDRYQETQYFGPGTRLLVL.

The CDR3 region has the DNA TGTGCCAGCAGTTTAGTGGGTCAGATACAAGAGACCCAGTACTTC. Translated, it gives CASSLVGQIQETQYF. V gene TRBV27 combines with J gene TRBJ2-5; D remains ambiguous. V lost 2 bases and J 2 bases, leaving 12 bases between the germline ends. The germline CDR1 and CDR2 sequences are MNHEY and SMNVEV (reference sequence). There are 15 residues in the CDR3.

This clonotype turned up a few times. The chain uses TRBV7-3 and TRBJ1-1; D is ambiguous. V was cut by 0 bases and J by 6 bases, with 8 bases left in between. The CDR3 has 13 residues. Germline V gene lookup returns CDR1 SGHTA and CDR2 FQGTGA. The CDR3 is CASSLTASSEAFF. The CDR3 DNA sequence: TGTGCCAGCAGCTTAACGGCCAGTTCTGAAGCTTTCTTT. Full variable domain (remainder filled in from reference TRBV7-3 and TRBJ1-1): GAGVSQTPSNKVTEKGKYVELRCDPISGHTALYWYRQSLGQGPEFLIYFQGTGAADDSGLPNDRFFAVRPEGSVSTLKIQRTERGDSAVYLCASSLTASSEAFFGQGTRLTVV.

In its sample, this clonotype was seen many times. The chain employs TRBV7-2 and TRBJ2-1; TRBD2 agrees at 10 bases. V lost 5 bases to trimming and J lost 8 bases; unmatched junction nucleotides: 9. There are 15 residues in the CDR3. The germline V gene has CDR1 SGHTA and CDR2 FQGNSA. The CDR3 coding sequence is TGTGCCAGCAGCAATAGAGCGGGAGGGCATTATGAGCAGTTCTTC. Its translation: CASSNRAGGHYEQFF.

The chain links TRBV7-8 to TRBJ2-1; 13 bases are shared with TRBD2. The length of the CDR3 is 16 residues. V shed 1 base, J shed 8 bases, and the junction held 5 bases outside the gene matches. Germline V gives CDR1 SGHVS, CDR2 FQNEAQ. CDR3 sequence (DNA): TGTGCCAGCAGCTTAGGTCGACTAGCGGGAGGCCATGAGCAGTTCTTC. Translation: CASSLGRLAGGHEQFF.

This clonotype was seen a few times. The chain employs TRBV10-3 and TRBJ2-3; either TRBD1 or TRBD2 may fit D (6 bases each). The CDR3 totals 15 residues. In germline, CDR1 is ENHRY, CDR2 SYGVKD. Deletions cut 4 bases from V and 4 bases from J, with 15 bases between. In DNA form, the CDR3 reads TGTGCCATCAGTGGGGAACAGGGAGGTGCAGATACGCAGTATTTT. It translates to CAISGEQGGADTQYF.